The clone carrying this TCR beta chain was observed a few times. The antigen is unknown. CD8 T cells were positively selected from what remained after CD4 positive selection. This sample was taken from a study of naive and memory T cell subsets. The beta constant-region primer was an equimolar mix of two oligonucleotides covering TRBC1 and TRBC2. An oligonucleotide with the SP2 primer and a 12-nucleotide UMI was ligated to the cDNA 3' end. TCRdb re-derived calls from the UMI-ligation and nested PCR reads in MiXCR, one entry per CDR3 protein. This repertoire shows 120,000 to 150,000 distinct CDR3 sequences, 17% found once; its top ten account for about 0.13%. Points from the study as a whole: Clonotypes are single alpha or beta chains, not paired receptors.

V lost 0 bases, J lost 6 bases, and 9 bases lay in between. The CDR3 contains 13 residues. Germline V gene sequence: CDR1 SGHRS, CDR2 YFSETQ. The sequenced material came from naive CD4+ T cells from blood. This TCR came from a human donor in good health. The V and J genes are TRBV5-1 and TRBJ1-2; D possibly corresponds to TRBD1 (6 bases). The chain's CDR3 is CASSLGAGDGYTF. The CDR3 nucleotides are TGCGCCAGCAGCTTGGGGGCAGGGGATGGCTACACCTTC.